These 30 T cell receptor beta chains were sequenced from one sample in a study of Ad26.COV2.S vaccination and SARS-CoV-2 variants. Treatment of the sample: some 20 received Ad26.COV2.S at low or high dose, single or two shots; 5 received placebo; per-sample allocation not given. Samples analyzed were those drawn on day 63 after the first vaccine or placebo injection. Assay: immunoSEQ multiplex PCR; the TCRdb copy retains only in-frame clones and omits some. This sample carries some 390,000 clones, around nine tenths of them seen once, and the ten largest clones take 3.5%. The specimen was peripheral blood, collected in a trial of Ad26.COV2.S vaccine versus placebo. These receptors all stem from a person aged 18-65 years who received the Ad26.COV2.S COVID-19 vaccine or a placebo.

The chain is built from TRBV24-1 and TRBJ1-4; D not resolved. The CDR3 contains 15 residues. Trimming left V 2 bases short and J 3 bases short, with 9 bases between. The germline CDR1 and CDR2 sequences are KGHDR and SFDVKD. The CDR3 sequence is CATSDSGVANEKLFF. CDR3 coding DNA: TGTGCCACCAGTGATTCCGGGGTGGCTAATGAAAAACTGTTTTTT.

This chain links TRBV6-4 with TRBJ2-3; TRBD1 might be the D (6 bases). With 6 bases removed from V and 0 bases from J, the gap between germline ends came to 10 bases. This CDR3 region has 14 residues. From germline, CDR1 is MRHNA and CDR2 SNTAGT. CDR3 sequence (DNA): TGTGCCAGCAGGGAGGACAGTAGCACAGATACGCAGTATTTT. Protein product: CASREDSSTDTQYF.

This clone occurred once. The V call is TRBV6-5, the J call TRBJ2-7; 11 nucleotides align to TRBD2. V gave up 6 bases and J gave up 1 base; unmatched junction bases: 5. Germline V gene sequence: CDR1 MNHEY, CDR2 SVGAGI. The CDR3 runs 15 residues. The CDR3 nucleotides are TGTGCCAGCAGGCAGGGACTAGCGGAATCCTACGAGCAGTACTTC. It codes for CASRQGLAESYEQYF.

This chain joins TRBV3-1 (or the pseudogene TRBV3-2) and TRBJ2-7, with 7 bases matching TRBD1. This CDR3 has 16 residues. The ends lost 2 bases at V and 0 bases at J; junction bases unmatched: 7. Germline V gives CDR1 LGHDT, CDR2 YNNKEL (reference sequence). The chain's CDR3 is CASSQPSGTASYEQYF. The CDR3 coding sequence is TGTGCCAGCAGCCAACCCTCCGGGACAGCCTCCTACGAGCAGTACTTC.

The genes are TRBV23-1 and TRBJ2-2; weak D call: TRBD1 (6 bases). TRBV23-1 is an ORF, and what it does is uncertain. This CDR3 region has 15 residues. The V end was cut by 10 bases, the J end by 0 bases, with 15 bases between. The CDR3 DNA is TGCGCCACTAGAACACAGGGATCGAACACCGGGGAGCTGTTTTTT. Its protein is CATRTQGSNTGELFF.

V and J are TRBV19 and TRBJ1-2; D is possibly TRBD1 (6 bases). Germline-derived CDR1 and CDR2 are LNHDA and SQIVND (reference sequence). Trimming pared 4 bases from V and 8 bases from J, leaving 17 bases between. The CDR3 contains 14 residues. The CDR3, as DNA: TGTGCCAGTAGTACCCGACAGGTCGTGGGGGGCTACACCTTC. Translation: CASSTRQVVGGYTF.

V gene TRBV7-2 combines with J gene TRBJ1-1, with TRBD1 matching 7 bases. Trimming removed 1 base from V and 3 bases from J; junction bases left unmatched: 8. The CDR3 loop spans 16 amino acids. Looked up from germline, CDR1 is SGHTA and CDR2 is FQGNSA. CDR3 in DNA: TGTGCCAGCAGCTTAGTACAGGGGTTCGGTTACACTGAAGCTTTCTTT. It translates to CASSLVQGFGYTEAFF.

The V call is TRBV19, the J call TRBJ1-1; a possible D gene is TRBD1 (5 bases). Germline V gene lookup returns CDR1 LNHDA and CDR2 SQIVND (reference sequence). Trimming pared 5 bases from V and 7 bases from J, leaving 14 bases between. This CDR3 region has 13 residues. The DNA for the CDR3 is TGTGCCAGTAGTTTACAGGTGTCCCTTGAAGCTTTCTTT. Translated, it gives CASSLQVSLEAFF.

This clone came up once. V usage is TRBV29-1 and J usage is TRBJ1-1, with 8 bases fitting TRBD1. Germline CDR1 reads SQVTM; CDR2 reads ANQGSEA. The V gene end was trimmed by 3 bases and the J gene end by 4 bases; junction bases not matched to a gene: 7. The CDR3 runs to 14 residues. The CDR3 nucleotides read TGCAGCGTTGAGAACAGGGGGGGCTTCACTGAAGCTTTCTTT. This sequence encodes CSVENRGGFTEAFF. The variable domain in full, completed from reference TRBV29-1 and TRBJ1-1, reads SAVISQKPSRDICQRGTSLTIQCQVDSQVTMMFWYRQQPGQSLTLIATANQGSEATYESGFVIDKFPISRPNLTFSTLTVSNMSPEDSSIYLCSVENRGGFTEAFFGQGTRLTVV.

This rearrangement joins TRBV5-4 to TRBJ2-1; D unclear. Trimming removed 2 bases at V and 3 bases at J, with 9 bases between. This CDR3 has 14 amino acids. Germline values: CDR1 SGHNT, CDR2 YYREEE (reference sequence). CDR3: CASSLGGSYNEQFF. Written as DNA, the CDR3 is TGTGCCAGCAGCTTAGGTGGCAGCTACAATGAGCAGTTCTTC.

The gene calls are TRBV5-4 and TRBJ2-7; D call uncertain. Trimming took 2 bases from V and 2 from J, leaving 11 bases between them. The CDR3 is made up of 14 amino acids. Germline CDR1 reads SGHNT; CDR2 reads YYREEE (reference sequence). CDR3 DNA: TGTGCCAGCAGCTTAGGACCAGCTACCTACGAGCAGTACTTC. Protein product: CASSLGPATYEQYF.

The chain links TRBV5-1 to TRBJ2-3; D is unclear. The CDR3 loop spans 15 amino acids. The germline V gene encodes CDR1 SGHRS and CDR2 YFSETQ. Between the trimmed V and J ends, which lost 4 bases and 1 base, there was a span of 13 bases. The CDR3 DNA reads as TGCGCCAGCAGCCCCAAGATCCCGGGCACAGATACGCAGTATTTT. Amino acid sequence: CASSPKIPGTDTQYF.

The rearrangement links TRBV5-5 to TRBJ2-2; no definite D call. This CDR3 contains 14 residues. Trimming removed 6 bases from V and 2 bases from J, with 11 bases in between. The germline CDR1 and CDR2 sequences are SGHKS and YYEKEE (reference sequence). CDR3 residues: CASNYPGNTGELFF. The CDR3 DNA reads TGTGCCAGCAACTACCCAGGAAACACCGGGGAGCTGTTTTTT.

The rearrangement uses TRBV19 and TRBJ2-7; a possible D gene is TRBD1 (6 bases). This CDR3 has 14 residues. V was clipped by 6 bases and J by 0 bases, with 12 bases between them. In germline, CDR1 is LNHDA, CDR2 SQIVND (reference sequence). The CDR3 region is CASSPGHTSYEQYF. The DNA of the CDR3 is TGTGCCAGTAGCCCGGGACATACCTCCTACGAGCAGTACTTC. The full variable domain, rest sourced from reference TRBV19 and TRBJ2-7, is DGGITQSPKYLFRKEGQNVTLSCEQNLNHDAMYWYRQDPGQGLRLIYYSQIVNDFQKGDIAEGYSVSREKKESFPLTVTSAQKNPTAFYLCASSPGHTSYEQYFGPGTRLTVT.

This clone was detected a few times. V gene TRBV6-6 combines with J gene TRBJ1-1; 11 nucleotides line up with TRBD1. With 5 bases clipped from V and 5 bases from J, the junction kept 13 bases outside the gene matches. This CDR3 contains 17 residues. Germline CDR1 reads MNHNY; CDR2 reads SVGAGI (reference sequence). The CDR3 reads CASSPHPRTGGYTEAFF. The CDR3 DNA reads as TGTGCCAGCAGTCCCCACCCTAGGACAGGGGGCTATACTGAAGCTTTCTTT.

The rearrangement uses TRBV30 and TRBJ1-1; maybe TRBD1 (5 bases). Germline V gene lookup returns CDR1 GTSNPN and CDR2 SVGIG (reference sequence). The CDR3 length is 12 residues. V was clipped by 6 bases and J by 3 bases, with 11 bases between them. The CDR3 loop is CACWDGYTEAFF. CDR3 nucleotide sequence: TGTGCCTGCTGGGACGGCTACACTGAAGCTTTCTTT. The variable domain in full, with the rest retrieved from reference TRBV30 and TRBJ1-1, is SQTIHQWPATLVQPVGSPLSLECTVEGTSNPNLYWYRQAAGRGLQLLFYSVGIGQISSEVPQNLSASRPQDRQFILSSKKLLLSDSGFYLCACWDGYTEAFFGQGTRLTVV.

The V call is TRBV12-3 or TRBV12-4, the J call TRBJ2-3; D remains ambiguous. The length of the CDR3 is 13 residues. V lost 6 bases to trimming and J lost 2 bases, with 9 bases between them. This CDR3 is CASRPTNTDTQYF. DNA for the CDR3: TGTGCCAGCAGACCGACCAACACAGATACGCAGTATTTT.

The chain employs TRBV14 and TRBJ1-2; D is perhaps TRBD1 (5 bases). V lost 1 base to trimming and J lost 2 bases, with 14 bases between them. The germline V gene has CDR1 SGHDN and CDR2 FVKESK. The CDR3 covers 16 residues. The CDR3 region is CASSQAGREPNYGYTF. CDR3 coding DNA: TGTGCCAGCAGCCAAGCTGGCAGGGAACCGAACTATGGCTACACCTTC.

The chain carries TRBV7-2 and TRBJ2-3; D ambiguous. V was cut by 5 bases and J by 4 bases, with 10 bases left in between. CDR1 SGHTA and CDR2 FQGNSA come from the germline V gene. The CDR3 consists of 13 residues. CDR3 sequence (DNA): TGTGCCAGCAGCCCCCATAGAGCAGATACGCAGTATTTT. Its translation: CASSPHRADTQYF.

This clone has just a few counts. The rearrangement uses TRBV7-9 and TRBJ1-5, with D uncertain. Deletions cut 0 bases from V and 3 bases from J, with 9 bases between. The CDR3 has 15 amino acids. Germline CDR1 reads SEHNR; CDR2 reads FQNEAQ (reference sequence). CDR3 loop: CASSLAGSNNQPQHF. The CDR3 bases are TGTGCCAGCAGCTTAGCGGGCAGCAACAATCAGCCCCAGCATTTT.

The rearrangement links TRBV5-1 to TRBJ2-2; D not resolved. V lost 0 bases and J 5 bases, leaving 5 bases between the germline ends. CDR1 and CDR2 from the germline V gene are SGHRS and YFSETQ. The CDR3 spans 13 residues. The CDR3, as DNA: TGCGCCAGCAGCTTGGCTAGTACCGGGGAGCTGTTTTTT. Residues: CASSLASTGELFF.

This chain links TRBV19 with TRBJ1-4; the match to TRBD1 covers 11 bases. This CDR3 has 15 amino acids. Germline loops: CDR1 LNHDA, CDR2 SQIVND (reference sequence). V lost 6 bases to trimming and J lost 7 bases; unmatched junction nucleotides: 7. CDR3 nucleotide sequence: TGTGCCAGTAGCCTGGACAGGGGGCCTGGTGAAAAACTGTTTTTT. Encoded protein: CASSLDRGPGEKLFF.

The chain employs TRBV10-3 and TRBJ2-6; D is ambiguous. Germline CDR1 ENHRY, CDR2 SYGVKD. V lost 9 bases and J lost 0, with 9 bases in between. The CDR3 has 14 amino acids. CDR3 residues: CAIPRSSGANVLTF. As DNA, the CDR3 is TGTGCCATTCCGAGAAGCTCTGGGGCCAACGTCCTGACTTTC.

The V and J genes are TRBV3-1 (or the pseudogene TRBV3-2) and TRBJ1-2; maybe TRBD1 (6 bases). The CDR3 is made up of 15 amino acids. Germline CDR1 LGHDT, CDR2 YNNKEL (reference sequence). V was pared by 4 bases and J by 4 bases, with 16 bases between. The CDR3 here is CASSPGGGKSYGYTF. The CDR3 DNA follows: TGTGCCAGCAGCCCCGGGGGGGGCAAGTCCTATGGCTACACCTTC.

CDR3 DNA: TGTGCCAGCAGGGGCACCGGGGAGCTGTTTTTT. Translation: CASRGTGELFF. The chain recombines TRBV6-5 with TRBJ2-2; D is undetermined. The V gene lost 6 bases and the J gene lost 4 bases, with 3 bases spanning the gap. The CDR3 loop spans 11 amino acids. The germline CDR1 and CDR2 sequences are MNHEY and SVGAGI.

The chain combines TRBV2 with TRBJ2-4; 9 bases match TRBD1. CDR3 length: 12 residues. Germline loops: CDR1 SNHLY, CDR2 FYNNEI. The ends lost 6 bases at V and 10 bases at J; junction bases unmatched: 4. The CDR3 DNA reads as TGTGCCAGCAGGGAGACAGGGGGTATTCAGTACTTC. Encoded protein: CASRETGGIQYF.

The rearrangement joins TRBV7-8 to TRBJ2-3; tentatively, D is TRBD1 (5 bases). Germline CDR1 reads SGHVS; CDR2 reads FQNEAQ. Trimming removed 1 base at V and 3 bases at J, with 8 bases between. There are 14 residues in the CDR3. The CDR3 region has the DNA TGTGCCAGCAGCTTAGAGGGGATGACAGATACGCAGTATTTT. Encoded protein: CASSLEGMTDTQYF.

CDR3 in DNA: TGTGCCAGCAGTTCCTTCACAGGGGAACAGCCCCAGCATTTT. Its protein product is CASSSFTGEQPQHF. The gene calls are TRBV6-5 and TRBJ1-5; 7 nucleotides line up with TRBD1. Trimming took 4 bases from V and 7 from J; bases not matched to a gene: 7. The CDR3 extends over 14 amino acids. Looked up from germline, CDR1 is MNHEY and CDR2 is SVGAGI.

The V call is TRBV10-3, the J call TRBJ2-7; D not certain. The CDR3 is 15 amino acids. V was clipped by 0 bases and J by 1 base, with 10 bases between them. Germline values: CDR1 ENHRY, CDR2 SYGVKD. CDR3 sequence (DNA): TGTGCCATCAGTGAGTCAGTCTATTCTTCCTACGAGCAGTACTTC. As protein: CAISESVYSSYEQYF.

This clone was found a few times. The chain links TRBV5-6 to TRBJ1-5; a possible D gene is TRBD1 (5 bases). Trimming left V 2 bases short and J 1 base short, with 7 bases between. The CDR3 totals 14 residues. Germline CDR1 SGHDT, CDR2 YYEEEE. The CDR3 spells CASSFWGSNQPQHF. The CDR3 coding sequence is TGTGCCAGCAGCTTCTGGGGGAGCAATCAGCCCCAGCATTTT.